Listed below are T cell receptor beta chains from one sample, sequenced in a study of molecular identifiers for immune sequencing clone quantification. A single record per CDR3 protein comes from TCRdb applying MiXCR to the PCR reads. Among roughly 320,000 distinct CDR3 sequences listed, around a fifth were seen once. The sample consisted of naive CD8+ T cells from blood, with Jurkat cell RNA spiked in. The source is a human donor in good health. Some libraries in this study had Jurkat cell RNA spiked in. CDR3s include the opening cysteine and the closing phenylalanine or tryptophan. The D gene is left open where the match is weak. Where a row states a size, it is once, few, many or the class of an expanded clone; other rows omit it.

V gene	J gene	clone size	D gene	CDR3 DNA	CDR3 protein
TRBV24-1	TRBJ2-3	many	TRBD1	TGTGCCACCAGTGACAGGGACAGGGGTGCAACAGATACGCAGTATTTT	CATSDRDRGATDTQYF
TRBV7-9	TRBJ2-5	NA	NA	TGTGCCAGCAGCTTTGCTAGGAATGGCGAGACCCAGTACTTC	CASSFARNGETQYF
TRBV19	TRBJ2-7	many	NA	TGTGCCAGTAGTACCGCGGGACCGCCCTACGAGCAGTACTTC	CASSTAGPPYEQYF
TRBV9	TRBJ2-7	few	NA	TGTGCCAGCAGCGTAGTAGATCGGGACGAGCAGTACTTC	CASSVVDRDEQYF
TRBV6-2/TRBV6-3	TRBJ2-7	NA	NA	TGTGCCAGCAGTCAACAGGGCCCTTTATGGGAGCAGTACTTC	CASSQQGPLWEQYF
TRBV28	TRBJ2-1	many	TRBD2	TGTGCCAGCAGCCTTGCCCTCGAAACGGGACTAGCGGGGATCCATGAGCAGTTCTTC	CASSLALETGLAGIHEQFF
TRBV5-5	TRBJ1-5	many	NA	TGTGCCAGCAGCTCCGCCGGGGGCCAGTATAGCAATCAGCCCCAGCATTTT	CASSSAGGQYSNQPQHF
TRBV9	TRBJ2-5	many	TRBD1	TGTGCCAGCAGCGAAGACACACCAGGGGGCCAAGAGACCCAGTACTTC	CASSEDTPGGQETQYF
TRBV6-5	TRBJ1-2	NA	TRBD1	TGTGCCAGCAGTTACAACTTTCAGGGGGTTCCCTATGGCTACACCTTC	CASSYNFQGVPYGYTF
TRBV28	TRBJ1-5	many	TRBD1	TGTGCCAGCAGGTACCAGGGGGTTTATGGCAATCAGCCCCAGCATTTT	CASRYQGVYGNQPQHF
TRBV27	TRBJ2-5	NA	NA	TGTGCCAGCAGTTTGGCAGGGACCGTCCAAGAGACCCAGTACTTC	CASSLAGTVQETQYF
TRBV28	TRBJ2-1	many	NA	TGTGCCAGCAGCTTATACACAGAGTCCTACAATGAGCAGTTCTTC	CASSLYTESYNEQFF
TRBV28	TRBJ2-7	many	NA	TGTGCCAGCAGTTTAAGAGGGAGAGGAGCCGTTTACGAGCAGTACTTC	CASSLRGRGAVYEQYF
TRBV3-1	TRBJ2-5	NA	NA	TGTGCCAGCAGCCAAGTTAACAGCCAAGAGACCCAGTACTTC	CASSQVNSQETQYF
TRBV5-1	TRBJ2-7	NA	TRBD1	TGCGCCAGCAGCCTATGGACAGGGGGCGGCTACGAGCAGTACTTC	CASSLWTGGGYEQYF
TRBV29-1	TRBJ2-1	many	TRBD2	TGCAGCGCCATAGCGGGAAGCTCCTACAATGAGCAGTTCTTC	CSAIAGSSYNEQFF
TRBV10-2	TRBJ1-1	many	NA	TGCGCCAGCTCGGGGGGTGTCGACACTGAAGCTTTCTTT	CASSGGVDTEAFF
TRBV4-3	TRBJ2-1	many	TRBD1	TGCGCCAGCAGCCAAGGGACAGGGGGGGGTAATGAGCAGTTCTTC	CASSQGTGGGNEQFF
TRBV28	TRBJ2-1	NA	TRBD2	TGTGCCAGCAGTACCTCACCCTGGACTAGCGGGAACAGTTCCCATGAGCAGTTCTTC	CASSTSPWTSGNSSHEQFF
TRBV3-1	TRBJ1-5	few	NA	TGTGCCAGCAGCCAAGATCTGCAGAGCAATCAGCCCCAGCATTTT	CASSQDLQSNQPQHF
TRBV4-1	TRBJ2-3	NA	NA	TGCGCCAGCAGCCAAGTACCGGGTGCAGATACGCAGTATTTT	CASSQVPGADTQYF
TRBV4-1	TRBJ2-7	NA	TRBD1	TGCGCCAGCAGCCAAGATGGACAGGGTAGTGTGGAGCAGTACTTC	CASSQDGQGSVEQYF
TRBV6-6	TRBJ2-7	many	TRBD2	TGTGCCAGCAGTACAACAGCGGGGGGCTACGAGCAGTACTTC	CASSTTAGGYEQYF
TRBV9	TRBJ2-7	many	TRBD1	TGTGCCAGCAGCGAGAGGGACAGAGCCTACGAGCAGTACTTC	CASSERDRAYEQYF
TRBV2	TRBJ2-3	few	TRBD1	TGTGCCAGCAGTGAAGTGATCACAGGGGGACAGTGGGGGCGCACAGATACGCAGTATTTT	CASSEVITGGQWGRTDTQYF
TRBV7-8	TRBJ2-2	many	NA	TGTGCCAGCAGCCACATCCGGGACGCGGAAACCGGGGAGCTGTTTTTT	CASSHIRDAETGELFF
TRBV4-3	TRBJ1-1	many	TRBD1	TGCGCCAGCAGCCAGCAAAGGGGGCCTGGCACTGAAGCTTTCTTT	CASSQQRGPGTEAFF
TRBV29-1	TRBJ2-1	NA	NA	TGCAGCGCGGCCACAAGTGGGACAAAAGTCCACAATGAGCAGTCCTTC	CSAATSGTKVHNEQSF
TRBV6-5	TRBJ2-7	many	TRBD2	TGTGCCAGCAGTTACAGACTAGCGGGAGGCGGTGAGCAGTACTTC	CASSYRLAGGGEQYF
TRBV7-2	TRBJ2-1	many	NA	TGTGCCAGCAGCTTAGTGGGCCAATACAATGAGCAGTTCTTC	CASSLVGQYNEQFF
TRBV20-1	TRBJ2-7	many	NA	TGCAGTGCTAGAGCTTATTACGGGAGTAATGGCGAGCAGTACTTC	CSARAYYGSNGEQYF
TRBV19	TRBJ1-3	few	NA	TGTGCCACCACAATAGGCACTGGAAGCACCATATATTTT	CATTIGTGSTIYF
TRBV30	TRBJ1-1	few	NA	TGTGCCTGGACTACCGGGAGCGAGGCTTTCTTT	CAWTTGSEAFF
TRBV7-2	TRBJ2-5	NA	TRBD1	TGTGCCAGCAGCCCCCAAGGACAGGGGCAGCAAGAGACCCAGTACTTC	CASSPQGQGQQETQYF
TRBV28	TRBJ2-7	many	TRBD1	TGTGCCAGCAGCTCACCGGGACAGAAAGACGAGCAGTACTTC	CASSSPGQKDEQYF
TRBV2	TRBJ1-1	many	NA	TGTGCCAGCGAACCGGGCCGTGAAGCTTTCTTT	CASEPGREAFF
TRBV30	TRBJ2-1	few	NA	TGTGCCTGGAGTTTCGGCTCTTCAAGCTCCTACAATGAGCAGTTCTTC	CAWSFGSSSSYNEQFF
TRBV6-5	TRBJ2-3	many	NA	TGTGCCAGCAGTTATGGACGGACACTACCAGATACGCAGTATTTT	CASSYGRTLPDTQYF
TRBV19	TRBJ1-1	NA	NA	TGTGCCAGTAGTATTTCGGCCAGAAACCGAATGGCTTTCTTT	CASSISARNRMAFF
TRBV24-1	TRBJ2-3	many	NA	TGTGCCACCAGTGCTTTGCCGGGAACCACAGATACGCAGTATTTT	CATSALPGTTDTQYF
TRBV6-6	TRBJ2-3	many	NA	TGTGCCACCGACCCTAGCACAGATACGCAGTATTTT	CATDPSTDTQYF
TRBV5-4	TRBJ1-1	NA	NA	TGTGCCGGATACGACATGTACACTGAAGCTTTCTTT	CAGYDMYTEAFF
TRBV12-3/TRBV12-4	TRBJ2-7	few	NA	TGTGCCAGCAGTTTACGGGAGAAGCAGTACTTC	CASSLREKQYF
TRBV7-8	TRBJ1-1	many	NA	TGTGCCAGCAGCTTAGTAGGGACGGCATACACTGAAGCTTTCTTT	CASSLVGTAYTEAFF
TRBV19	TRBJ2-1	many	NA	TGTGCCAGTAGTATTTCAGGGGATGAGCAGTTCTTC	CASSISGDEQFF
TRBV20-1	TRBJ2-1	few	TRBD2	TGCAGTGCTAGAGACCCCCTAGCGGGAGAACATGAGCAGTTCTTC	CSARDPLAGEHEQFF
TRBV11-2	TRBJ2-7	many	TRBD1	TGTGCCAGCAGCCCCAGGGGGCCCTTCGGCGAGCAGTACTTC	CASSPRGPFGEQYF
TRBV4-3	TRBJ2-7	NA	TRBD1	TGCGCCAGCAGCCAAGAACAGGGGACGGCCTACGAGCAGTACTTC	CASSQEQGTAYEQYF
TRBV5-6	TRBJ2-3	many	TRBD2	TGTGCCAGCAGCTTGGGCCCAATGGCAGCGGGGGAGACAGATACGCAGTATTTT	CASSLGPMAAGETDTQYF
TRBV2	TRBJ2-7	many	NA	TGTGCCAGCAGCCCCGACAGTACGGGAGCCTACGAGCAGTACTTC	CASSPDSTGAYEQYF
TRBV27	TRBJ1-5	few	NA	TGTGCCAGCAGTTTATCGAGCGGGGCCAATCAGCCCCAGCATTTT	CASSLSSGANQPQHF
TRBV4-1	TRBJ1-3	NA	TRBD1	TGCGCCAGCAGCCAAGAAGGCGCGACAGGGGGAATATCTGGAAACACCATATATTTT	CASSQEGATGGISGNTIYF